This is a list of T cell receptor beta chains from one sample in a study of human T cells and chemical hapten exposure. TCRdb redid the calling of the reads with MiXCR, one entry per CDR3 protein. The sample holds 120,000 or so distinct CDR3 sequences, roughly 8.5% seen once. Sample: whole blood. The receptors stem from a human donor in good health. Some clones in this sample may be carry-over from other donors' samples. CDR3s include the opening cysteine and the closing phenylalanine or tryptophan. Fields, in order: D gene, V gene, J gene, clone size, CDR3 DNA, CDR3 protein. The D gene is left open where the match is weak. Part of the rows lack a size; the others show once, few, many or a class for expanded clones.

-	TRBV25-1	TRBJ1-1	many	TGTGCCAGCAGCCCAGGAGCGGGAATGAACACTGAAGCTTTCTTT	CASSPGAGMNTEAFF
-	TRBV29-1	TRBJ2-5	-	TGCAGCGTTGAGGGGGTTTACCAAGAGACCCAGTACTTC	CSVEGVYQETQYF
TRBD2	TRBV6-5	TRBJ2-5	few	TGTGCCAGCAGTTACTTGGGGGGAGGGAGTCAAGAGACCCAGTACTTC	CASSYLGGGSQETQYF
-	TRBV4-1	TRBJ2-7	few	TGCGCCAGCAGCCAAGGAGGAGTCTCCTACGAGCAGTACTTC	CASSQGGVSYEQYF
TRBD1	TRBV27	TRBJ1-1	many	TGTGCCAGCAGCCCCCTGTCAGACAGGGGGAACACTGAAGCTTTCTTT	CASSPLSDRGNTEAFF
-	TRBV7-9	TRBJ1-1	many	TGTGCCAGCAGCTTACCAAGGCAGGGTCACATGAACACTGAAGCTTTCTTT	CASSLPRQGHMNTEAFF
-	TRBV9	TRBJ2-7	-	TGTGCCAGCAGCGTAGTTTTTGGAGAGCAGTACTTC	CASSVVFGEQYF
-	TRBV6-2/TRBV6-3	TRBJ2-7	-	TGTGCCAGCAGTTATATATCCTACGAGCAGTACTTC	CASSYISYEQYF
TRBD1	TRBV12-3/TRBV12-4	TRBJ2-7	many	TGTGCCAGCAGTTCCCGACAGGGCGGCGAGCAGTACTTC	CASSSRQGGEQYF
-	TRBV15	TRBJ1-6	many	TGTGCCACCAGCAGAGATAGGGAAGCTTCACCCCTCCACTTT	CATSRDREASPLHF
-	TRBV14	TRBJ2-7	-	TGTGCCAGCAGTAAAATCTTTGACAGGTCGGTCTACGAGCAGTACTTC	CASSKIFDRSVYEQYF
-	TRBV29-1	TRBJ2-1	-	TGCAGCGTTGGGGGGCTCCGTATAGGGCAGTTCTTC	CSVGGLRIGQFF
-	TRBV10-3	TRBJ2-7	-	TGTGCCATCAGTGAGTCGGCCGAACAGTACTTC	CAISESAEQYF
TRBD1	TRBV6-5	TRBJ1-2	few	TGTGCCAGCAGTTCTGCTGGGACAGGGAAGCATGGCTACACCTTC	CASSSAGTGKHGYTF
TRBD1	TRBV6-2/TRBV6-3	TRBJ2-1	few	TGTGCCAGCAGCCGAGGGGGCCTTAGCTCCTACAATGAGCAGTTCTTC	CASSRGGLSSYNEQFF
TRBD1	TRBV2	TRBJ1-2	-	TGTGCCAGCACACAGACAGGGGGCGGCTATGGCTACACCTTC	CASTQTGGGYGYTF
TRBD2	TRBV29-1	TRBJ2-1	few	TGCAGCGTTGGGGGAGGGAACAGATTATATGAGCAGTTCTTC	CSVGGGNRLYEQFF
TRBD1	TRBV29-1	TRBJ2-2	many	TGCAGCGGTCTGACAGGGGTGGACACCGGGGAGCTGTTTTTT	CSGLTGVDTGELFF
-	TRBV7-9	TRBJ2-5	-	TGTGCCAGCAGCCACCCGGACAGTGAAGAGACCCAGTACTTC	CASSHPDSEETQYF
-	TRBV20-1	TRBJ1-4	few	TGCAGTGCCGGTGGGGGGGCTGGGGAAAAACTGTTTTTT	CSAGGGAGEKLFF
-	TRBV21-1	TRBJ2-7	many	TGTGCCAGCAGCATGGGCCCGGGGACAGGGCCAGAGGAGCAGTACTTC	CASSMGPGTGPEEQYF
-	TRBV5-6	TRBJ1-1	many	TGTGCCAGCAGCTTCGGACACCGGAACACTGAAGCTTTCTTT	CASSFGHRNTEAFF
-	TRBV6-1	TRBJ1-2	many	TGTGCCAGCAGCCGAGACGCCACGGAGAACTATGGCTACACCTTC	CASSRDATENYGYTF
TRBD1	TRBV9	TRBJ2-1	few	TGTGCCAGCAGCGTAGTAGGACAGGGGGTCAATGAGCAGTTCTTC	CASSVVGQGVNEQFF
-	TRBV20-1	TRBJ1-5	-	TGCAGCGCTACCAGGGATAGCAATCAGCCCCAGCATTTT	CSATRDSNQPQHF
-	TRBV12-3/TRBV12-4	TRBJ1-1	few	TGTGCCAGCAGTTTCAATAGACCCAACGGGGACACTGAAGCTTTCTTT	CASSFNRPNGDTEAFF
TRBD2	TRBV9	TRBJ2-3	few	TGTGCCAGCAGTAGCGGGGCCGTCATGGATACGCAGTATTTT	CASSSGAVMDTQYF
-	TRBV7-8	TRBJ1-4	few	TGTGCCAGCAGGCGGGGGGATGCAACTAATGAAAAACTGTTTTTT	CASRRGDATNEKLFF
TRBD2	TRBV7-9	TRBJ2-1	-	TGTGCCAGCAGCTTAGTTACTAGCGGGAGTAATGAGCAGTTCTTC	CASSLVTSGSNEQFF
TRBD1	TRBV10-3	TRBJ2-1	few	TGTGCCATCAGACAAGACAGGGGTGGGGGTGAGCAGTTCTTC	CAIRQDRGGGEQFF